This T cell receptor beta chain was profiled in a study of shared clonotypes between healthy human individuals. Both subsets, CD45RA+ naive and CD45RA-negative memory, were split from the CD4+ cells. Study-wide findings and caveats: Compared with clonotypes that all four donors shared, non-shared clonotypes had lower generation probabilities. In having few donors, the study represented limited genetic and exposure-history diversity.

The CDR3 covers 16 residues. V lost 4 bases and J lost 0; bases outside the gene matches: 8. CDR1 is SGHDN, CDR2 FVKESK, per germline. Remarks on this clone: Its target is unknown.

The data were produced by immunoSEQ multiplex PCR, yet TCRdb's version contains in-frame clones alone and is incomplete. Here the sample spans roughly 2.2 million clones, 85% to 95% being singletons. This receptor was identified in a man between 18 and 35 years old in good health. Some clones in this sample may be carry-over from other donors' samples. Sequenced: naive CD4+ T cells from PBMCs. Subset indicated: CD45RA+ positively selected. The chain employs TRBV14 and TRBJ2-7, with TRBD1 matching 8 bases. The CDR3 loop reads CASSRLPTGVSYEQYF. DNA of the CDR3: TGTGCCAGCAGCCGTCTTCCGACAGGGGTCTCCTACGAGCAGTACTTC.